Sequencing of this TCR beta chain was carried out in a study of blood T cell repertoires in COVID-19. Using immunoSEQ multiplex PCR, the repertoire was profiled, and TCRdb retains in-frame clones only, with some absent. The sample yields hundreds of thousands of clones, around 89% seen once. V was pared by 1 base and J by 0 bases, with 15 bases between. The CDR3 consists of 17 residues. Germline V gene lookup returns CDR1 SEHNR and CDR2 FQNEAQ (reference sequence). The sample comprised peripheral blood. This chain links TRBV7-9 with TRBJ2-5; D gene unclear. The sequence was obtained from a woman between 18 and 29 years old with acute or convalescent COVID-19. The CDR3 DNA is TGTGCCAGCAGCTTAGTGAGGATCTACAAGTACCAAGAGACCCAGTACTTC. Its translation: CASSLVRIYKYQETQYF. Drawing the rest from reference TRBV7-9 and TRBJ2-5, the complete variable domain is DTGVSQNPRHKITKRGQNVTFRCDPISEHNRLYWYRQTLGQGPEFLTYFQNEAQLEKSRLLSDRFSAERPKGSFSTLEIQRTEQGDSAMYLCASSLVRIYKYQETQYFGPGTRLLVL.